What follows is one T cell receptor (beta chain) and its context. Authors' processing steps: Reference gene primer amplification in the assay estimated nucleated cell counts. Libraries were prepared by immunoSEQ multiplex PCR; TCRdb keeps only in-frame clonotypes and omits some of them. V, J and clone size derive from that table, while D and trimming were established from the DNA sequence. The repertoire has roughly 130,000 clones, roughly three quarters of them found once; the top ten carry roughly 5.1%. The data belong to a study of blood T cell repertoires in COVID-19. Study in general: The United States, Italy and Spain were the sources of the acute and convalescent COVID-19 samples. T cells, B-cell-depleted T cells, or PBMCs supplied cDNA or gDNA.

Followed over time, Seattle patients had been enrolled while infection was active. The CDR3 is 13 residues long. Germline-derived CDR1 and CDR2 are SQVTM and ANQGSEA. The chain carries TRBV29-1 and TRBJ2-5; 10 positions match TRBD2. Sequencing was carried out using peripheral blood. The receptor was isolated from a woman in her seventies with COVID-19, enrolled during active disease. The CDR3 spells CSVSGGKEETQYF. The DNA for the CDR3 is TGCAGTGTTAGCGGGGGGAAAGAAGAGACCCAGTACTTC.